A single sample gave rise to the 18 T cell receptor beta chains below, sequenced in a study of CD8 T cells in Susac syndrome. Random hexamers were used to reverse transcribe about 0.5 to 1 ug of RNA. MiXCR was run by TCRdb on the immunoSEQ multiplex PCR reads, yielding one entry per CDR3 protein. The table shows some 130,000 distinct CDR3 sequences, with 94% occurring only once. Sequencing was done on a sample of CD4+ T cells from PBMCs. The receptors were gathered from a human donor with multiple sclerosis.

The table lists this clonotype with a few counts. This CDR3 is CASSLGQPQHF. In DNA form, the CDR3 reads TGTGCCAGCAGTTTGGGTCAGCCCCAGCATTTT. This chain connects TRBV12-3 or TRBV12-4 to TRBJ1-5; D is undetermined. Trimming shortened V by 3 bases and J by 6 bases, and 3 bases separated the two germline ends. CDR3 length: 11 residues.

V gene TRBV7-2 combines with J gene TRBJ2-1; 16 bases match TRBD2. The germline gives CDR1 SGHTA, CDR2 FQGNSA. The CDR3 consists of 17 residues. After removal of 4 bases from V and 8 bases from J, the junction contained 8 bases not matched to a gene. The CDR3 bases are TGTGCCAGCAGCTCTCCGGGGACTAGCGGGGGGGTCGATGAGCAGTTCTTC. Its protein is CASSSPGTSGGVDEQFF.

The CDR3 coding sequence is TGTGCCACCAGTGGGCCCCTGGGGCAGCCCCAGCATTTT. Translating gives CATSGPLGQPQHF. The chain recombines TRBV24-1 with TRBJ1-5; D call uncertain. This CDR3 has 13 residues. Trimming took off 5 bases at V and 7 bases at J, with 11 bases between the two ends. From germline, CDR1 is KGHDR and CDR2 SFDVKD.

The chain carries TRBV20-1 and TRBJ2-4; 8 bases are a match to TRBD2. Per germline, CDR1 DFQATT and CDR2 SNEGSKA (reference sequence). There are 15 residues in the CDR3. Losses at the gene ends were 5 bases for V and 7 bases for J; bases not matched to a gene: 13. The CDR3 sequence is CSAVPPAGAGNIQYF. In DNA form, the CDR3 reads TGCAGTGCTGTCCCCCCAGCGGGAGCAGGGAACATTCAGTACTTC.

This CDR3 is CASRAPGAAFF. CDR3 coding DNA: TGTGCCAGCAGGGCACCGGGGGCAGCTTTCTTT. The rearrangement uses TRBV6-6 and TRBJ1-1; D may be TRBD1 (6 bases). Germline-derived CDR1 and CDR2 are MNHNY and SVGAGI (reference sequence). CDR3 size: 11 residues. V dropped 6 bases and J dropped 10 bases, with 12 bases sitting between them.

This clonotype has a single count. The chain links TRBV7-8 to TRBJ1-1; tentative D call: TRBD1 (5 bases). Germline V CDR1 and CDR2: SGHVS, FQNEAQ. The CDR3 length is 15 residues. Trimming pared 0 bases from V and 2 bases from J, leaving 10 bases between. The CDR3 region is CASSLAATANTEAFF. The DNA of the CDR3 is TGTGCCAGCAGCTTAGCGGCGACAGCTAACACTGAAGCTTTCTTT. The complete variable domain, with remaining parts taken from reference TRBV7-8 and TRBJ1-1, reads GAGVSQSPRYKVAKRGQDVALRCDPISGHVSLFWYQQALGQGPEFLTYFQNEAQLDKSGLPSDRFFAERPEGSVSTLKIQRTQQEDSAVYLCASSLAATANTEAFFGQGTRLTVV.

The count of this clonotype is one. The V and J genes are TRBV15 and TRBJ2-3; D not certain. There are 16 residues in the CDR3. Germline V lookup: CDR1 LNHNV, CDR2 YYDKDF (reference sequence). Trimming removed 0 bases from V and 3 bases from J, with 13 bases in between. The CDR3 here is CATSRDRGRATDTQYF. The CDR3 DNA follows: TGTGCCACCAGCAGAGATCGAGGTCGCGCGACAGATACGCAGTATTTT.

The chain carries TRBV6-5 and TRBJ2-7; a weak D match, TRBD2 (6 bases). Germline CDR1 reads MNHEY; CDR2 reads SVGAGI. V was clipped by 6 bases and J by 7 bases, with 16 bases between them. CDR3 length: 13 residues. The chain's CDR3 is CASRSHFGGEQYF. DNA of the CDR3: TGTGCCAGCAGATCACACTTCGGGGGTGAGCAGTACTTC.

The CDR3 loop is CAWIPPGGNIQYF. CDR3 coding DNA: TGTGCCTGGATCCCCCCTGGGGGAAACATTCAGTACTTC. This rearrangement joins TRBV30 to TRBJ2-4, with D perhaps given as TRBD1 or TRBD2 (5 bases each). V was pared by 4 bases and J by 6 bases, with 13 bases between. The CDR3 is made up of 13 amino acids. CDR1 and CDR2 from the germline V gene are GTSNPN and SVGIG (reference sequence).

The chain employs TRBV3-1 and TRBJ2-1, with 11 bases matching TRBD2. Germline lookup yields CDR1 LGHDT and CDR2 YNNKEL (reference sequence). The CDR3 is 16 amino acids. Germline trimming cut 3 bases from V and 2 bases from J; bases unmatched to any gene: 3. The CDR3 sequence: CASSHSSGRPYNEQFF. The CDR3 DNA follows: TGTGCCAGCAGCCACTCTAGCGGGAGGCCCTACAATGAGCAGTTCTTC.

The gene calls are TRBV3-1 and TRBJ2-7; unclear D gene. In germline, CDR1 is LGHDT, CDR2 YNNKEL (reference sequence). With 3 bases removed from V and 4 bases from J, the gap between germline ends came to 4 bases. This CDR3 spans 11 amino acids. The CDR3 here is CASSQEYEQYF. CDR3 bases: TGTGCCAGCAGCCAGGAATACGAGCAGTACTTC.

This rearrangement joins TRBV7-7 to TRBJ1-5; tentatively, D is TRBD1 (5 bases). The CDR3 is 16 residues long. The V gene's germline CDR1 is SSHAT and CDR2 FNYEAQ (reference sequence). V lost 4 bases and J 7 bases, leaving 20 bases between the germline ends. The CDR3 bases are TGTGCCAGCAGCTCTCGCCGTAATCTGGAGGGGCAGCCCCAGCATTTT. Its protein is CASSSRRNLEGQPQHF.

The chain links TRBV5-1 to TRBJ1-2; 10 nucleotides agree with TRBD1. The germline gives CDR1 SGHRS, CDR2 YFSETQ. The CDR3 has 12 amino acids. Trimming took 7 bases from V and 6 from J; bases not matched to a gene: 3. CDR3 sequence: CASGDRGDGYTF. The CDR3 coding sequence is TGCGCCAGCGGGGACAGGGGAGATGGCTACACCTTC.

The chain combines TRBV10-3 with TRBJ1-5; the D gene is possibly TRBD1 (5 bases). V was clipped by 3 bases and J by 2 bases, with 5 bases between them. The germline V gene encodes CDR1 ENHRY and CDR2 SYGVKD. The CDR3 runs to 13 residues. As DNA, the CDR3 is TGTGCCATCAGTGAACAGGGCAATCAGCCCCAGCATTTT. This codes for CAISEQGNQPQHF.

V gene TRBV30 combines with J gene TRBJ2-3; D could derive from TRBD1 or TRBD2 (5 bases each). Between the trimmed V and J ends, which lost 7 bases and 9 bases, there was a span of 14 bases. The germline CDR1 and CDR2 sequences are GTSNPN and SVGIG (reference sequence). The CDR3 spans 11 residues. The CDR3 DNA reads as TGTGCCTCCGAAGCCAGGGAGACGCAGTATTTT. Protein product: CASEARETQYF.

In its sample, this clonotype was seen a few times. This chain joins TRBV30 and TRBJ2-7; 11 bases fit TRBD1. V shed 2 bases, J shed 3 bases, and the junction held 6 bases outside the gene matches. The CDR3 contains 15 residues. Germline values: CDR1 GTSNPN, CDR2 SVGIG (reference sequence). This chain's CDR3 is CAWSTGTGGFYEQYF. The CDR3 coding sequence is TGTGCCTGGAGTACCGGGACAGGGGGTTTCTACGAGCAGTACTTC.

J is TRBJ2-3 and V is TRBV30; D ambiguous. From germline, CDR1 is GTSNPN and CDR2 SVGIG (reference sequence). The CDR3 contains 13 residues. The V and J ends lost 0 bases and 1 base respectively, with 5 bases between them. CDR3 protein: CAWSVRGTDTQYF. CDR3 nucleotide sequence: TGTGCCTGGAGTGTACGTGGCACAGATACGCAGTATTTT. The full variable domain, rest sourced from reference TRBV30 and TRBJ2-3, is SQTIHQWPATLVQPVGSPLSLECTVEGTSNPNLYWYRQAAGRGLQLLFYSVGIGQISSEVPQNLSASRPQDRQFILSSKKLLLSDSGFYLCAWSVRGTDTQYFGPGTRLTVL.

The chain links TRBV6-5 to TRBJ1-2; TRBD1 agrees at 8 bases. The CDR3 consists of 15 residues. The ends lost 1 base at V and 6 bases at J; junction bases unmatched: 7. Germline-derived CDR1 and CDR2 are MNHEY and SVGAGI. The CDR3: CASSYLQGARDGYTF. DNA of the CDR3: TGTGCCAGCAGTTACTTGCAGGGGGCGCGGGATGGCTACACCTTC.